Presented here are 26 T cell receptor beta chains from one specimen sequenced in a study of blood T cell repertoires in COVID-19. The assay was immunoSEQ multiplex PCR, and TCRdb's table has in-frame clones only and misses some. The table lists over 150,000 clones, 87% of them singletons. Sequenced input: peripheral blood. Every receptor here comes from a woman between 18 and 29 years old who had recovered from COVID-19.

This clone was observed a single time. J is TRBJ2-3 and V is TRBV9; the match to TRBD2 covers 8 bases. The CDR3 totals 15 residues. Germline V CDR1 and CDR2: SGDLS, YYNGEE. The junction had 6 bases not matched to a gene; V was cut back by 2 bases and J by 4 bases. The CDR3 bases are TGTGCCAGCAGCGTTAGCGGGAATCGCGCAGATACGCAGTATTTT. Protein product: CASSVSGNRADTQYF.

This clone was observed many times. This sequence joins TRBV2 and TRBJ2-7; D ambiguous. CDR1 and CDR2 (germline): SNHLY, FYNNEI. Trimming shortened V by 3 bases and J by 3 bases, and 6 bases separated the two germline ends. There are 12 residues in the CDR3. The CDR3 nucleotides are TGTGCCAGCAGTGACCCCTTCTACGAGCAGTACTTC. Residues: CASSDPFYEQYF.

This clone was counted once. The chain couples TRBV2 to TRBJ1-4; D may be TRBD1 (5 bases). The V and J ends lost 10 bases and 3 bases respectively, with 18 bases between them. Germline CDR1 SNHLY, CDR2 FYNNEI. The CDR3 runs 15 residues. CDR3 region: CATAQSRGANEKLFF. In DNA, the CDR3 is TGTGCCACCGCCCAAAGTCGGGGGGCTAATGAAAAACTGTTTTTT.

This clone was found a few times. The chain combines TRBV20-1 with TRBJ1-5; TRBD1 might be the D (5 bases). The CDR3 is 12 amino acids. Trimming took 3 bases from V and 7 from J, leaving 10 bases between them. Germline-derived CDR1 and CDR2 are DFQATT and SNEGSKA (reference sequence). This CDR3 is CSASQGRQPQHF. DNA for the CDR3: TGCAGTGCTAGTCAGGGAAGGCAGCCCCAGCATTTT.

J is TRBJ1-1 and V is TRBV10-3; 7 bases fit TRBD1. Trimming at V came to 7 bases and at J to 4 bases, leaving 9 bases not matched to a gene. Germline loops: CDR1 ENHRY, CDR2 SYGVKD. This CDR3 region has 14 residues. The CDR3 is CAITGTAQSTEAFF. For the CDR3, the DNA is TGTGCCATCACCGGGACAGCGCAATCCACTGAAGCTTTCTTT.

This clone was picked up one time. This chain uses TRBV7-8 with TRBJ2-5, with 9 positions matching TRBD2. V shed 1 base, J shed 4 bases, and the junction held 10 bases outside the gene matches. The CDR3 is 17 amino acids. Per germline, CDR1 SGHVS and CDR2 FQNEAQ. DNA of the CDR3: TGTGCCAGCAGCTTAGGTTCCCAGCGGGAGGTGCCAGAGACCCAGTACTTC. It specifies CASSLGSQREVPETQYF.

CDR3 DNA sequence: TGTGCCAGCAGCTTAGTGAGCTGGGGACAGGGATACGGCTACACCTTC. Its protein is CASSLVSWGQGYGYTF. This chain connects TRBV7-9 to TRBJ1-2, with 9 nucleotides matching TRBD1. Looked up from germline, CDR1 is SEHNR and CDR2 is FQNEAQ (reference sequence). Trimming cost V 1 base and J 8 bases; bases outside gene matches: 11. The length of the CDR3 is 16 residues.

V is TRBV18 and J is TRBJ2-7, with D possibly being TRBD1 (5 bases). V lost 2 bases and J lost 2, with 13 bases in between. The length of the CDR3 is 15 residues. CDR1 is KGHSH, CDR2 LQKENI, per germline. Here the CDR3 DNA reads TGTGCCAGCTCACCATCGCAGGGCGAGACCTACGAGCAGTACTTC. Protein: CASSPSQGETYEQYF.

The chain links TRBV6-5 to TRBJ1-6; a possible D gene is TRBD1 (6 bases). Trimming took off 8 bases at V and 2 bases at J, with 10 bases between the two ends. CDR1 is MNHEY, CDR2 SVGAGI, per germline. The length of the CDR3 is 14 residues. The CDR3 here is CASCQGTYNSPLHF. The CDR3, as DNA: TGTGCCAGCTGCCAGGGGACCTATAATTCACCCCTCCACTTT.

Here the CDR3 reads CASSKTGVNGYTF. The CDR3 DNA sequence: TGTGCCAGCAGCAAAACAGGGGTCAATGGCTACACCTTC. The chain combines TRBV7-9 with TRBJ1-2, with TRBD1 identical over 7 bases. The CDR3 loop spans 13 amino acids. Germline-derived CDR1 and CDR2 are SEHNR and FQNEAQ (reference sequence). The V segment lost 5 bases and the J segment 6 bases; nucleotides outside the gene matches: 6.

This clone was seen just once. The gene calls are TRBV11-3 and TRBJ2-1; TRBD2 agrees at 8 bases. The CDR3 sequence is 13 residues long. Germline V CDR1 and CDR2: SGHNT, YENEEA. V shed 4 bases and J 8 bases; nucleotides not matched to a gene: 4. CDR3 nucleotide sequence: TGTGCCAGCAGCTCAGCGGGGGCCTATGAGCAGTTCTTC. Its protein is CASSSAGAYEQFF.

The genes are TRBV7-8 and TRBJ2-4, with D unclear. V gave up 1 base and J gave up 8 bases, with 6 bases separating them. This CDR3 comprises 12 residues. Germline V CDR1 and CDR2: SGHVS, FQNEAQ. CDR3 coding DNA: TGTGCCAGCAGCTTAGGTAGAGACATTCAGTACTTC. This sequence encodes CASSLGRDIQYF.

This chain links TRBV6-1 with TRBJ2-6; possible D gene TRBD2, 6 bases. This CDR3 region has 18 residues. Between the trimmed V and J ends, which lost 4 bases and 0 bases, there was a span of 16 bases. CDR1 and CDR2 from the germline V gene are MNHNS and SASEGT. The CDR3 spells CASSVRRDSISGANVLTF. The CDR3, as DNA: TGTGCCAGCAGTGTCCGACGGGACTCAATCTCTGGGGCCAACGTCCTGACTTTC.

The CDR3 here is CASSPESGGTPYEQYF. CDR3 coding DNA: TGTGCCAGCAGTCCCGAGTCGGGGGGGACTCCCTACGAGCAGTACTTC. The chain is built from TRBV6-6 and TRBJ2-7; TRBD2 aligns across 8 bases. Germline V lookup: CDR1 MNHNY, CDR2 SVGAGI (reference sequence). Trimming cost V 5 bases and J 2 bases; bases outside gene matches: 11. This CDR3 has 16 residues.

The chain links TRBV7-2 to TRBJ2-3, with D possibly TRBD2 on 6 matching bases. Trimming cost V 4 bases and J 1 base, with 18 bases left between them. CDR3 length: 17 amino acids. Germline lookup yields CDR1 SGHTA and CDR2 FQGNSA. This chain's CDR3 is CASSSGLRVVGTDTQYF. DNA of the CDR3: TGTGCCAGCAGCTCGGGACTCCGTGTGGTCGGCACAGATACGCAGTATTTT.

The chain combines TRBV4-3 with TRBJ2-1; 9 nucleotides agree with TRBD2. Germline V gives CDR1 LGHNA, CDR2 YSLEER. This CDR3 has 16 amino acids. Germline trimming cut 4 bases from V and 5 bases from J; bases unmatched to any gene: 9. CDR3 coding DNA: TGCGCCAGCAGCCCGAAAACCGGACTAGCGAACAATGAGCAGTTCTTC. This codes for CASSPKTGLANNEQFF.

This clone occurred a few times. V and J are TRBV23-1 and TRBJ1-5, with D possibly matching TRBD1 (5 bases). TRBV23-1 is designated an ORF whose function remains uncertain. This CDR3 has 17 residues. Trimming pared 0 bases from V and 7 bases from J, leaving 19 bases between. CDR3 amino acids: CASSQSRQGTTGQPQHF. In nucleotides, the CDR3 is TGCGCCAGCAGTCAATCACGGCAGGGAACGACCGGACAGCCCCAGCATTTT.

The chain recombines TRBV10-3 with TRBJ2-1; the match to TRBD2 covers 10 bases. J lost 7 bases, V lost 8 bases, and 5 bases had no gene match. The CDR3 runs 13 residues. The germline V gene encodes CDR1 ENHRY and CDR2 SYGVKD. The CDR3: CAILTSGKNEQFF. The DNA for the CDR3 is TGTGCCATCTTAACTAGCGGGAAGAATGAGCAGTTCTTC.

The chain combines TRBV6-7 with TRBJ2-7; 15 bases match TRBD2. TRBV6-7 is an open reading frame whose function is uncertain. The CDR3 loop spans 19 amino acids. The ends lost 7 bases at V and 5 bases at J; junction bases unmatched: 18. The CDR3: CASMELGLAGGVGSHEQYV. The CDR3 DNA reads TGTGCCAGCATGGAGCTAGGACTAGCGGGAGGGGTGGGGAGCCACGAGCAGTACGTC.

This rearrangement joins TRBV5-6 to TRBJ2-1; 11 nucleotides match TRBD2. The V and J ends lost 4 bases and 7 bases, in that order; junction bases with no gene match: 10. The CDR3 has 16 residues. CDR1 is SGHDT and CDR2 is YYEEEE in the germline V gene. DNA of the CDR3: TGTGCCAGCAGCAGGGGAGCGACTAGCGGGAATAATGAGCAGTTCTTC. The encoded protein is CASSRGATSGNNEQFF.

The chain has TRBV6-2 or TRBV6-3 and TRBJ2-3; 8 bases are a match to TRBD1. Germline CDR1 and CDR2: MNHEY and SVGEGT. The length of the CDR3 is 15 residues. V was pared by 5 bases and J by 0 bases, with 4 bases of the junction left unmatched. The CDR3 coding sequence is TGTGCCAGCAGTACCCGGGACAGGAGCACAGATACGCAGTATTTT. Protein: CASSTRDRSTDTQYF.

This clone was recorded once. The rearrangement uses TRBV9 and TRBJ2-2; a possible D gene is TRBD2 (5 bases). Germline CDR1 and CDR2: SGDLS and YYNGEE. V was pared by 5 bases and J by 3 bases, with 14 bases between. The CDR3 is 15 residues long. The CDR3 reads CASRFSGSDTGELFF. CDR3 coding DNA: TGTGCCAGCAGATTTTCTGGGAGCGACACCGGGGAGCTGTTTTTT.

The rearrangement joins TRBV2 to TRBJ2-1; maybe TRBD1 (6 bases). CDR1 SNHLY and CDR2 FYNNEI come from the germline V gene. This CDR3 is built from 14 residues. V gave up 6 bases and J gave up 3 bases, with 12 bases separating them. The CDR3 sequence: CASRAPGVYNEQFF. The CDR3 DNA reads as TGTGCCAGCAGGGCGCCAGGGGTCTACAATGAGCAGTTCTTC.

This clone is a singleton in its sample. The V call is TRBV23-1, the J call TRBJ1-1; 11 bases map to TRBD1. Being an ORF, TRBV23-1 has a function that is uncertain. With 6 bases clipped from V and 3 bases from J, the junction kept 12 bases outside the gene matches. The CDR3 is 17 residues long. The CDR3 region has the DNA TGCGCCAGCAGCCTTCCCGGGACAGGGGGGAGGTACACTGAAGCTTTCTTT. It specifies CASSLPGTGGRYTEAFF.

The chain uses TRBV6-5 and TRBJ1-1; TRBD1 matches 9 bases. The CDR3 contains 12 residues. The germline V gene encodes CDR1 MNHEY and CDR2 SVGAGI. V lost 7 bases to trimming and J lost 11 bases; unmatched junction nucleotides: 8. CDR3 DNA sequence: TGTGCCAGCATCATCCGGGACAGGGACGCTTTCTTT. The encoded protein is CASIIRDRDAFF.

The chain carries TRBV7-6 and TRBJ1-5; D may be TRBD1 (5 bases). The CDR3 loop spans 15 amino acids. Germline CDR1 and CDR2: SGHVS and FNYEAQ. Trimming removed 5 bases at V and 0 bases at J, with 11 bases between. Written as DNA, the CDR3 is TGTGCCAGCAGCCAGGGACTGGCTAGCAATCAGCCCCAGCATTTT. Protein: CASSQGLASNQPQHF.